What follows are 25 T cell receptor beta chains derived from one specimen sequenced in a study of HIV-infected patients and healthy controls (dated by TCRdb to the mid-2010s). Libraries were made using 5' RACE. TCRdb lists the instrument as Illumina MiSeq. The public reads were quality trimmed at Q25 with fastp and then assembled into clones with MiXCR by TCRdb, keeping productive beta chains. Rows with a matching CDR3 protein are joined into one entry that keeps the most common DNA and genes. This sample lists some 67,000 distinct CDR3 sequences; about 17% were detected once. The ten biggest clones cover approximately 5% of the sample. Sample: CD4+ T cells from blood. Receptors were obtained from a human donor in good health.

This clonotype is medium-sized. The chain joins TRBV4-1 to TRBJ2-1; possible D gene TRBD1, 6 bases. V was cut by 4 bases and J by 7 bases, with 14 bases left in between. The CDR3 extends over 14 amino acids. The germline CDR1 and CDR2 sequences are MGHRA and YSYEKL. The CDR3 DNA is TGCGCCAGCAGCCGCGACAGGTTTAGTAATGAGCAGTTCTTC. This gives the protein CASSRDRFSNEQFF.

The chain has TRBV6-2 or TRBV6-3 and TRBJ2-1, with D tentatively TRBD1 (6 bases). The CDR3 spans 14 residues. CDR1 and CDR2 from the germline V gene are MNHEY and SVGEGT. The ends were cut back, 6 bases at V and 6 bases at J, with 15 bases in the middle. The CDR3 loop reads CASRPEQGINEQFF. The CDR3 nucleotides are TGTGCCAGCAGACCTGAACAGGGAATCAATGAGCAGTTCTTC.

V and J are TRBV27 and TRBJ1-2; TRBD1 agrees at 7 bases. The CDR3 is made up of 17 amino acids. J gave up 5 bases and V 3 bases, and 15 bases lay outside the gene matches. Per the germline V gene, CDR1 is MNHEY and CDR2 is SMNVEV (reference sequence). The CDR3: CASSFLQTTGTAYGYTF. Here the CDR3 DNA reads TGTGCCAGCAGTTTTCTTCAAACAACCGGGACAGCTTATGGCTACACCTTC.

This clonotype was counted ten times or more. V usage is TRBV18 and J usage is TRBJ1-1; 8 nucleotides line up with TRBD1. The CDR3 is 17 residues long. The germline CDR1 and CDR2 sequences are KGHSH and LQKENI. V shed 4 bases, J shed 0 bases, and the junction held 10 bases outside the gene matches. Here the CDR3 reads CASSLDRGHPMNTEAFF. CDR3 DNA sequence: TGTGCCAGCTCACTCGACAGGGGCCACCCTATGAACACTGAAGCTTTCTTT.

This clonotype was seen a handful of times. The V gene is TRBV7-2, the J gene TRBJ1-2, with TRBD1 matching 10 bases. V shed 5 bases, J shed 7 bases, and the junction held 16 bases outside the gene matches. Germline lookup yields CDR1 SGHTA and CDR2 FQGNSA. The length of the CDR3 is 17 residues. The CDR3 sequence is CASSPDRGLPYGAGYTF. CDR3 in DNA: TGTGCCAGCAGCCCAGACAGGGGGCTCCCTTACGGGGCTGGCTACACCTTC. Using reference TRBV7-2 and TRBJ1-2 for the parts outside the CDR3, the full variable domain is GAGVSQSPSNKVTEKGKDVELRCDPISGHTALYWYRQSLGQGLEFLIYFQGNSAPDKSGLPSDRFSAERTGGSVSTLTIQRTQQEDSAVYLCASSPDRGLPYGAGYTFGSGTRLTVV.

This clonotype was counted between two and nine times. This sequence joins TRBV12-3 or TRBV12-4 and TRBJ1-1; TRBD1 matches 9 bases. V shed 6 bases, J shed 0 bases, and the junction held 5 bases outside the gene matches. This CDR3 is 15 amino acids long. As DNA, the CDR3 is TGTGCCAGCAGATACGGACAGGGGATGAACACTGAAGCTTTCTTT. Its translation: CASRYGQGMNTEAFF.

The V call is TRBV7-2, the J call TRBJ1-3, with D unclear. The CDR3 totals 13 residues. V dropped 5 bases and J dropped 5 bases, with 10 bases sitting between them. Germline CDR1 SGHTA, CDR2 FQGNSA. The CDR3 nucleotides read TGTGCCAGCAGCGAGAAGATCCGAAACACCATATATTTT. Translation gives CASSEKIRNTIYF.

The gene calls are TRBV7-2 and TRBJ2-2; the match to TRBD2 covers 8 bases. Germline assignment: CDR1 SGHTA and CDR2 FQGNSA. This CDR3 is built from 16 residues. J lost 7 bases, V lost 5 bases, and 12 bases had no gene match. The CDR3 coding sequence is TGTGCCAGCAGCCTTAGCGGGAACCTCCGAGGCGGGGAGCTGTTTTTT. This gives the protein CASSLSGNLRGGELFF.

This clonotype was detected ten times or more. The J gene is TRBJ1-2, the V gene TRBV11-2; possible D gene TRBD1, 5 bases. The germline V gene has CDR1 SGHAT and CDR2 FQNNGV. Trimming cost V 5 bases and J 5 bases, with 15 bases left between them. The CDR3 is made up of 14 amino acids. CDR3 nucleotides: TGTGCCAGCAGCCCCGGGGGGGTAGGATATGGCTACACCTTC. This sequence encodes CASSPGGVGYGYTF. Combining the CDR3 with reference TRBV11-2 and TRBJ1-2 gives the whole variable domain EAGVAQSPRYKIIEKRQSVAFWCNPISGHATLYWYQQILGQGPKLLIQFQNNGVVDDSQLPKDRFSAERLKGVDSTLKIQPAKLEDSAVYLCASSPGGVGYGYTFGSGTRLTVV.

In its sample, this clonotype was seen many times. J is TRBJ1-4 and V is TRBV20-1; no definite D call. The CDR3 contains 12 residues. Germline CDR1 DFQATT, CDR2 SNEGSKA (reference sequence). The V gene lost 3 bases and the J gene lost 5 bases, with 7 bases spanning the gap. The CDR3 is CSASRRNEKLFF. CDR3 coding DNA: TGCAGTGCTAGCCGCAGGAATGAAAAACTGTTTTTT.

The chain joins TRBV6-2 or TRBV6-3 to TRBJ2-1, with a possible D match to TRBD1 (5 bases). CDR3 length: 12 residues. Trimming left V 6 bases short and J 9 bases short, with 12 bases between. Germline CDR1 MNHEY, CDR2 SVGEGT. CDR3 coding DNA: TGTGCCAGCAGCCCCAGGGATACTGAGCAGTTCTTC. As protein: CASSPRDTEQFF.

This clonotype was seen a single time. The CDR3 DNA sequence: TGTGCCAGCAGCTTAGAATTTGATAGCTATGGCTACACCTTC. It is translated as CASSLEFDSYGYTF. The chain carries TRBV7-9 and TRBJ1-2, with no clear D. Germline V gene sequence: CDR1 SEHNR, CDR2 FQNEAQ (reference sequence). V was trimmed by 1 base and J by 4 bases, leaving 10 bases between them. The CDR3 totals 14 residues.

The V call is TRBV10-3, the J call TRBJ2-3, with 13 bases that match TRBD2. Germline V gives CDR1 ENHRY, CDR2 SYGVKD. The CDR3 is 14 residues long. The CDR3 bases are TGTGCTGTCGGACTAGCGGGGGACACAGATACGCAGTATTTT. Translating gives CAVGLAGDTDTQYF.

This clonotype was counted at least ten times. The gene calls are TRBV4-2 and TRBJ1-2, with D unresolved. Germline CDR1 reads LGHNA; CDR2 reads YNFKEQ. The CDR3 sequence is 16 residues long. V lost 2 bases and J lost 4, with 17 bases in between. The chain's CDR3 is CASSQRVGEKGYGYTF. CDR3 nucleotide sequence: TGTGCCAGCAGCCAACGCGTCGGGGAAAAGGGCTATGGCTACACCTTC.

This clonotype was observed at least ten times. This chain links TRBV5-1 with TRBJ2-3; 10 nucleotides align to TRBD1. Germline values: CDR1 SGHRS, CDR2 YFSETQ. Unmatched junction bases numbered 5, after V lost 0 bases and J lost 7 bases. The length of the CDR3 is 15 residues. CDR3 amino acids: CASSLEGQGSYTQYF. As DNA, the CDR3 is TGCGCCAGCAGCTTGGAGGGACAGGGGTCGTATACGCAGTATTTT.

The V and J genes are TRBV5-1 and TRBJ2-3; D is uncertain. This CDR3 comprises 15 residues. CDR1 and CDR2 (germline): SGHRS, YFSETQ. With 4 bases removed from V and 2 bases from J, the gap between germline ends came to 14 bases. CDR3 bases: TGCGCCAGCAGCGGGATGGGCCAGAACACAGATACGCAGTATTTT. Residues: CASSGMGQNTDTQYF.

The chain combines TRBV5-1 with TRBJ2-1, with TRBD1 matching 8 bases. This CDR3 has 16 amino acids. V was pared by 4 bases and J by 5 bases, with 11 bases of the junction left unmatched. The germline gives CDR1 SGHRS, CDR2 YFSETQ. The CDR3: CASSPGQGLNHNEQFF. In DNA, the CDR3 is TGCGCCAGCAGCCCCGGACAGGGATTAAATCACAATGAGCAGTTCTTC. Drawing the rest from reference TRBV5-1 and TRBJ2-1, the complete variable domain is KAGVTQTPRYLIKTRGQQVTLSCSPISGHRSVSWYQQTPGQGLQFLFEYFSETQRNKGNFPGRFSGRQFSNSRSEMNVSTLELGDSALYLCASSPGQGLNHNEQFFGPGTRLTVL.

In this sample, this clonotype turned up many times. This rearrangement joins TRBV11-2 to TRBJ2-1, with 8 bases that match TRBD2. Losses at the gene ends were 5 bases for V and 6 bases for J; bases not matched to a gene: 18. The CDR3 spans 18 residues. CDR1 SGHAT and CDR2 FQNNGV come from the germline V gene. The CDR3 sequence: CASSITSTGGRPFNEQFF. CDR3 nucleotides: TGTGCCAGCAGCATCACGTCGACGGGAGGGAGGCCCTTCAATGAGCAGTTCTTC.

J is TRBJ2-7 and V is TRBV29-1; TRBD2 aligns across 9 bases. The CDR3 totals 13 residues. CDR1 and CDR2 from the germline V gene are SQVTM and ANQGSEA. CDR3 amino acids: CSASISGRQEQYF. CDR3 DNA: TGCAGTGCCTCGATAAGCGGGAGGCAGGAGCAGTACTTC.

This chain joins TRBV18 and TRBJ1-2, with D perhaps TRBD1 (5 bases). The CDR3 loop spans 14 amino acids. Germline loops: CDR1 KGHSH, CDR2 LQKENI. The germline V and J ends were trimmed by 8 bases and 8 bases, with 21 bases remaining between them. CDR3 protein: CASHLPGPKGGYTF. CDR3 DNA: TGTGCCAGCCACCTTCCGGGACCTAAAGGGGGCTACACCTTC.

The rearrangement uses TRBV19 and TRBJ1-5; D ambiguous. Deletions cut 7 bases from V and 0 bases from J, with 10 bases between. CDR1 and CDR2 (germline): LNHDA, SQIVND (reference sequence). The length of the CDR3 is 14 residues. The CDR3 nucleotides are TGTGCCAGTAAAGTTAGGAATAGCAATCAGCCCCAGCATTTT. Protein sequence: CASKVRNSNQPQHF.

This clonotype was seen a few times. The chain uses TRBV7-2 and TRBJ2-5, with D possibly called TRBD1 or TRBD2 (5 bases each). Germline CDR1 and CDR2: SGHTA and FQGNSA. Trimming took off 4 bases at V and 2 bases at J, with 17 bases between the two ends. The CDR3 sequence is 16 residues long. CDR3 in amino acids: CASSSPLGVKQETQYF. CDR3 bases: TGTGCCAGCAGCTCCCCATTGGGGGTAAAACAAGAGACCCAGTACTTC.

The CDR3 DNA reads TGTGCCAGCAGTTTCCAGGCGAACACCGGGGAGCTGTTTTTT. It is translated as CASSFQANTGELFF. The V call is TRBV12-3 or TRBV12-4, the J call TRBJ2-2; no definite D call. Deletions cut 3 bases from V and 0 bases from J, with 5 bases between. The CDR3 is 14 residues long.

This clonotype was picked up a small number of times. J is TRBJ2-2 and V is TRBV7-3; no reliable D call. Germline CDR1 is SGHTA and CDR2 is FQGTGA. V lost 1 base to trimming and J lost 5 bases, with 5 bases between them. This CDR3 spans 13 amino acids. CDR3 nucleotide sequence: TGTGCCAGCAGCTTAATAGGTACCGGGGAGCTGTTTTTT. It yields the protein CASSLIGTGELFF. Full variable domain (remainder filled in from reference TRBV7-3 and TRBJ2-2): GAGVSQTPSNKVTEKGKYVELRCDPISGHTALYWYRQSLGQGPEFLIYFQGTGAADDSGLPNDRFFAVRPEGSVSTLKIQRTERGDSAVYLCASSLIGTGELFFGEGSRLTVL.

The CDR3 protein is CASSIADRRVGGQFF. The CDR3 DNA reads TGTGCCAGTAGTATAGCGGACAGGAGAGTGGGGGGCCAGTTCTTC. This chain uses TRBV19 with TRBJ2-1, with D tentatively TRBD1 (7 bases). The CDR3 has 15 residues. Germline CDR1 and CDR2: LNHDA and SQIVND (reference sequence). The germline V and J ends were trimmed by 1 base and 13 bases, with 20 bases remaining between them.